These 30 T cell receptor beta chains share one sample of origin, sequenced in a study of cytomegalovirus exposure and HLA in healthy donors. Both 60 Vbeta primers and 13 Jbeta primers went into the PCR. The method was immunoSEQ multiplex PCR; TCRdb's version includes in-frame clones alone and lacks a portion of them. The sample holds around 150,000 clones, 87% seen once. Sequencing was done on a sample of PBMCs. These receptors all stem from a woman aged 25 to 39 in good health and CMV-seronegative.

The rearrangement links TRBV5-1 to TRBJ1-1; TRBD1 is a possible D gene (5 bases). CDR1 and CDR2 (germline): SGHRS, YFSETQ. With 2 bases removed from V and 4 bases from J, the gap between germline ends came to 12 bases. The CDR3 length is 14 residues. The DNA for the CDR3 is TGCGCCAGCAGCTTCGCCGCCGGGGGCACTGAAGCTTTCTTT. As protein: CASSFAAGGTEAFF.

V is TRBV7-6 and J is TRBJ2-1; the match to TRBD2 covers 8 bases. Germline V CDR1 and CDR2: SGHVS, FNYEAQ. The J segment lost 9 bases and the V segment lost 0 bases, leaving 10 bases of the junction unmatched. The CDR3 spans 16 residues. In nucleotides, the CDR3 is TGTGCCAGCAGCTTAGCGGGGATTAGCGGGGTCGCTGAGCAGTTCTTC. This sequence encodes CASSLAGISGVAEQFF. Combining the CDR3 with reference TRBV7-6 and TRBJ2-1 gives the whole variable domain GAGVSQSPRYKVTKRGQDVALRCDPISGHVSLYWYRQALGQGPEFLTYFNYEAQQDKSGLPNDRFSAERPEGSISTLTIQRTEQRDSAMYRCASSLAGISGVAEQFFGPGTRLTVL.

This clone came up once. This chain joins TRBV23-1 and TRBJ2-2; 7 bases are a match to TRBD1. TRBV23-1 is noted as an ORF with a role that remains uncertain. The V segment lost 0 bases and the J segment 6 bases; nucleotides outside the gene matches: 7. The CDR3 covers 16 residues. Here the CDR3 reads CASSQSQRGPSGELFF. CDR3 sequence (DNA): TGCGCCAGCAGTCAATCGCAAAGGGGGCCATCCGGGGAGCTGTTTTTT.

This chain links TRBV19 with TRBJ2-5; D call uncertain. Germline V gene data show CDR1 as LNHDA and CDR2 as SQIVND (reference sequence). Between the trimmed V and J ends, which lost 3 bases and 4 bases, there was a span of 9 bases. The CDR3 has 13 amino acids. The CDR3 region is CASSIQQRETQYF. The CDR3 DNA is TGTGCCAGTAGTATCCAACAGAGAGAGACCCAGTACTTC.

Regarding this clone: Other DNA sequences in this sample translate to the same CDR3. This chain connects TRBV6-1 to TRBJ1-5, with a weak D call TRBD1 (5 bases). Germline assignment: CDR1 MNHNS and CDR2 SASEGT. The CDR3 consists of 13 residues. The ends were cut back, 7 bases at V and 3 bases at J, with 10 bases in the middle. DNA of the CDR3: TGTGCCAGCATGGGGCAGATCAATCAGCCCCAGCATTTT. Its protein is CASMGQINQPQHF.

The chain carries TRBV5-4 and TRBJ1-5, with TRBD1 as a possible D gene (6 bases). CDR1 and CDR2 from the germline V gene are SGHNT and YYREEE (reference sequence). Deletions cut 0 bases from V and 4 bases from J, with 11 bases between. The CDR3 extends over 15 amino acids. CDR3 residues: CASSLAETGNQPQHF. In nucleotides, the CDR3 is TGTGCCAGCAGCTTGGCCGAAACAGGGAATCAGCCCCAGCATTTT.

The chain couples TRBV27 to TRBJ2-7; perhaps TRBD1 as D (6 bases). Per germline, CDR1 MNHEY and CDR2 SMNVEV (reference sequence). The germline V and J ends were trimmed by 4 bases and 7 bases, with 14 bases remaining between them. This CDR3 spans 13 amino acids. The CDR3 sequence: CASSSRTAPEQYF. CDR3 DNA: TGTGCCAGCAGTTCCCGGACAGCCCCAGAGCAGTACTTC.

This clone was observed a single time. The rearrangement joins TRBV2 to TRBJ2-5, with D uncertain. Trimming took 9 bases from V and 5 from J, leaving 10 bases between them. Germline CDR1 is SNHLY and CDR2 is FYNNEI. The CDR3 sequence is 11 residues long. CDR3 bases: TGTGCCAGTAACATCGGGGAGACCCAGTACTTC. This codes for CASNIGETQYF.

The V gene is TRBV15, the J gene TRBJ2-7; D is undetermined. Looked up from germline, CDR1 is LNHNV and CDR2 is YYDKDF (reference sequence). This CDR3 is built from 13 residues. V was clipped by 0 bases and J by 4 bases, with 7 bases between them. CDR3 sequence: CATSRDRRYEQYF. For the CDR3, the DNA is TGTGCCACCAGCAGAGATCGGCGGTACGAGCAGTACTTC.

The genes are TRBV5-6 and TRBJ2-7, with 9 positions matching TRBD1. CDR1 is SGHDT, CDR2 YYEEEE, per germline. The V and J ends lost 1 base and 3 bases, in that order; junction bases with no gene match: 2. There are 14 residues in the CDR3. CDR3 sequence reads: CASSLSGQGYEQYF. The CDR3 DNA is TGTGCCAGCAGCTTGTCGGGACAGGGCTACGAGCAGTACTTC.

V and J are TRBV11-2 and TRBJ2-1, with TRBD2 matching over 7 bases. V was pared by 1 base and J by 3 bases, with 3 bases of the junction left unmatched. The CDR3 is made up of 15 amino acids. Germline-derived CDR1 and CDR2 are SGHAT and FQNNGV. DNA of the CDR3: TGTGCCAGCAGCTTAGGGGGAGGGTTCTACAATGAGCAGTTCTTC. It codes for CASSLGGGFYNEQFF.

The chain employs TRBV5-4 and TRBJ1-6, with D perhaps TRBD1 (6 bases). Germline assignment: CDR1 SGHNT and CDR2 YYREEE (reference sequence). Trimming took 0 bases from V and 10 from J, leaving 11 bases between them. This CDR3 comprises 14 residues. CDR3 DNA sequence: TGTGCCAGCAGCTTGGAACAGGGACAATCACCCCTCCACTTT. This encodes CASSLEQGQSPLHF.

V and J are TRBV10-3 and TRBJ2-7; 10 bases align to TRBD2. The CDR3 sequence is 17 residues long. V dropped 2 bases and J dropped 2; count of bases not matched to a gene: 9. Germline V gives CDR1 ENHRY, CDR2 SYGVKD. For the CDR3, the DNA is TGTGCCATCAGTGAGGGGAGTGGGCTAGCGGGGGCCTACGAGCAGTACTTC. Encoded protein: CAISEGSGLAGAYEQYF.

This clone has just a few counts. J is TRBJ1-1 and V is TRBV10-3; 9 bases match TRBD1. Germline V gene lookup returns CDR1 ENHRY and CDR2 SYGVKD. The CDR3 length is 17 residues. The V and J ends lost 3 bases and 3 bases, in that order; junction bases with no gene match: 11. The CDR3 protein is CAISDPNRDREDTEAFF. In nucleotides, the CDR3 is TGTGCCATCAGTGATCCGAACCGGGACAGGGAGGACACTGAAGCTTTCTTT.

This clone was picked up one time. This chain uses TRBV19 with TRBJ2-7, with TRBD2 matching 10 bases. Trimming took 3 bases from V and 2 from J; bases not matched to a gene: 4. CDR3 length: 15 residues. From germline, CDR1 is LNHDA and CDR2 SQIVND (reference sequence). The CDR3, as DNA: TGTGCCAGTAGTATGGGGAGCGGGGGGGCCTACGAGCAGTACTTC. Its protein is CASSMGSGGAYEQYF.

CDR3 amino acids: CASSKWDRDSGANVLTF. The CDR3, as DNA: TGTGCCAGCAGCAAATGGGACAGGGACTCTGGGGCCAACGTCCTGACTTTC. The V and J genes are TRBV21-1 and TRBJ2-6; the tabulated D call, TRBD1, remains unverified against the DNA. TRBV21-1 is assigned pseudogene status. CDR3 length equals 17 residues.

The CDR3 DNA sequence: TGTGCCAGCAGCGTAGAGGCAGGGGGCAGGTCTGTCACCGGGGAGCTGTTTTTT. Translation gives CASSVEAGGRSVTGELFF. The chain links TRBV9 to TRBJ2-2; 8 bases match TRBD1. Per the germline V gene, CDR1 is SGDLS and CDR2 is YYNGEE. This CDR3 has 18 amino acids. Trimming at V came to 0 bases and at J to 4 bases, leaving 11 bases not matched to a gene.

This rearrangement joins TRBV27 to TRBJ1-1; TRBD1 is a possible D gene (5 bases). V was clipped by 7 bases and J by 5 bases, with 17 bases between them. Per germline, CDR1 MNHEY and CDR2 SMNVEV (reference sequence). The CDR3 runs 14 residues. The CDR3 bases are TGTGCCAGCAAGCAGGGCGACTTATGGACTGAAGCTTTCTTT. Its translation: CASKQGDLWTEAFF.

This chain links TRBV6-4 with TRBJ2-3, with 7 bases matching TRBD1. The germline V gene encodes CDR1 MRHNA and CDR2 SNTAGT. The CDR3 spans 14 residues. V lost 3 bases, J lost 3 bases, and 3 bases stayed unmatched. The CDR3 protein is CASSETGVTDTQYF. The CDR3 coding sequence is TGTGCCAGCAGTGAAACAGGGGTGACAGATACGCAGTATTTT.

This chain joins TRBV4-1 and TRBJ2-5, with D perhaps matching TRBD1 (5 bases). With 3 bases removed from V and 5 bases from J, the gap between germline ends came to 10 bases. This CDR3 contains 13 residues. Germline loops: CDR1 MGHRA, CDR2 YSYEKL. CDR3 sequence reads: CASSQGRFETQYF. The CDR3 DNA follows: TGCGCCAGCAGCCAGGGGCGGTTTGAGACCCAGTACTTC.

V is TRBV4-1 and J is TRBJ1-1; no reliable D call. Germline V gene lookup returns CDR1 MGHRA and CDR2 YSYEKL. V was cut by 3 bases and J by 7 bases, with 9 bases left in between. This CDR3 contains 12 residues. CDR3 coding DNA: TGCGCCAGCAGCCATGTGGGCCTTGAAGCTTTCTTT. Translated, it gives CASSHVGLEAFF.

The chain couples TRBV7-9 to TRBJ1-2, with 7 bases that match TRBD1. The germline V gene encodes CDR1 SEHNR and CDR2 FQNEAQ (reference sequence). The CDR3 has 14 amino acids. With 5 bases clipped from V and 8 bases from J, the junction kept 11 bases outside the gene matches. The CDR3 spells CASSPPTGEDGYTF. The CDR3 DNA reads TGTGCCAGCAGCCCTCCTACAGGGGAGGACGGCTACACCTTC.

This clone was observed once. The V gene is TRBV27, the J gene TRBJ2-7, with D perhaps TRBD2 (5 bases). CDR1 and CDR2 (germline): MNHEY, SMNVEV (reference sequence). The V and J ends lost 10 bases and 3 bases respectively, with 19 bases between them. This CDR3 spans 14 amino acids. The CDR3 loop reads CATAERTFLYEQYF. The CDR3 nucleotides are TGTGCCACCGCAGAGCGGACGTTCCTCTACGAGCAGTACTTC.

This sequence joins TRBV13 and TRBJ2-5; 9 bases map to TRBD1. The CDR3 spans 16 residues. V shed 0 bases and J 2 bases; nucleotides not matched to a gene: 4. CDR1 PRHDT and CDR2 FYEKMQ come from the germline V gene (reference sequence). Written as DNA, the CDR3 is TGTGCCAGCAGCTTAGGTGGGGACAGGGCTCAAGAGACCCAGTACTTC. Protein product: CASSLGGDRAQETQYF.

This clone was detected only once. This rearrangement joins TRBV28 to TRBJ1-5, with D possibly TRBD1 on 5 matching bases. CDR3 length: 20 amino acids. Germline V gene sequence: CDR1 MDHEN, CDR2 SYDVKM. Trimming removed 3 bases from V and 0 bases from J, with 24 bases in between. The CDR3 DNA sequence: TGTGCCAGCAGTTTTCCAGGGTTGGCAGGGAAAGATTATAGCAATCAGCCCCAGCATTTT. Amino acid sequence: CASSFPGLAGKDYSNQPQHF.

This chain connects TRBV7-9 to TRBJ2-1, with TRBD1 matching over 9 bases. V trimming: 6 bases; J trimming: 3 bases; junction bases outside the gene matches: 12. This CDR3 region has 17 residues. CDR1 and CDR2 from the germline V gene are SEHNR and FQNEAQ (reference sequence). The CDR3 DNA sequence: TGTGCCAGCAGTTTCGCTTCCGGGACAGGGATCTACAATGAGCAGTTCTTC. It yields the protein CASSFASGTGIYNEQFF.

J is TRBJ1-1 and V is TRBV27; 7 bases line up with TRBD1. The junction had 7 bases not matched to a gene; V was cut back by 2 bases and J by 4 bases. The germline CDR1 and CDR2 sequences are MNHEY and SMNVEV (reference sequence). This CDR3 contains 15 residues. The CDR3 loop is CASSLKEGAGTEAFF. CDR3 coding DNA: TGTGCCAGCAGTTTAAAGGAGGGGGCGGGCACTGAAGCTTTCTTT.

The chain combines TRBV6-1 with TRBJ2-1; 13 positions match TRBD2. Trimming cost V 8 bases and J 6 bases; bases outside gene matches: 4. The CDR3 is 14 amino acids. The germline CDR1 and CDR2 sequences are MNHNS and SASEGT. For the CDR3, the DNA is TGTGCCAGCGGTAGACTAGCGGGAGGCAATGAGCAGTTCTTC. It encodes CASGRLAGGNEQFF.

This chain joins TRBV2 and TRBJ2-1; D not certain. V was clipped by 6 bases and J by 4 bases, with 7 bases between them. This CDR3 has 12 residues. Germline CDR1 is SNHLY and CDR2 is FYNNEI. CDR3: CASRVEYNEQFF. The CDR3 DNA reads TGTGCCAGCAGGGTGGAGTACAATGAGCAGTTCTTC.

This chain connects TRBV4-3 to TRBJ1-6; 9 bases match TRBD1. With V trimmed by 3 bases and J by 13 bases, 13 bases remained unmatched. The CDR3 consists of 16 residues. CDR1 LGHNA and CDR2 YSLEER come from the germline V gene. CDR3 DNA sequence: TGCGCCAGCAGCCAGTACACCGGGACAGGGCAGTGGCCCCTCCACTTT. Translation: CASSQYTGTGQWPLHF.